These 19 T cell receptor beta chains were sequenced from one sample in a study of patients and donors after allogeneic stem cell transplantation (dated by TCRdb to about 2020). The library was built by means of RT-PCR. For sequencing, a NextSeq 550 was employed. TCRdb applied fastp at Q25 and MiXCR to the public reads, then kept only in-frame beta chains. For every CDR3 protein sequence, its rows merge into one entry that carries the most common genes and DNA. The sample table lists about a million distinct CDR3 sequences, approximately 18% of them with a count of one. The ten biggest clones cover under 6.5% of the sample. The sequencing input was blood, either unsorted or a sorted T cell fraction (not recorded which). These receptors were collected from a human donor who was either an allogeneic HSCT recipient or a stem cell or donor lymphocyte infusion donor (not recorded which). It is not recorded whose cells these are; they may come from a transplant donor.

This clonotype has at least ten counts. The chain is built from TRBV6-1 and TRBJ1-2; tentative D call: TRBD1 (5 bases). There are 15 residues in the CDR3. V was cut by 6 bases and J by 0 bases, with 14 bases left in between. CDR1 is MNHNS and CDR2 is SASEGT in the germline V gene. In DNA, the CDR3 is TGTGCCAGCAGCGAGGTGACAGCCTCTAACTATGGCTACACCTTC. It translates to CASSEVTASNYGYTF.

This clonotype was detected only a few times. J is TRBJ2-7 and V is TRBV20-1, with a possible D match to TRBD2 (5 bases). CDR1 is DFQATT, CDR2 SNEGSKA, per germline (reference sequence). The CDR3 sequence is 16 residues long. Trimming took 2 bases from V and 3 from J, leaving 20 bases between them. The DNA of the CDR3 is TGCAGTGCTAGAAAAACGGGATTGGGATCCCACTACGAGCAGTACTTC. Protein: CSARKTGLGSHYEQYF.

This clonotype appeared a few times. This rearrangement joins TRBV6-2 or TRBV6-3 to TRBJ1-5, with D possibly matching TRBD1 (6 bases). This CDR3 spans 13 amino acids. Germline V gene lookup returns CDR1 MNHEY and CDR2 SVGEGT. The ends were cut back, 7 bases at V and 6 bases at J, with 13 bases in the middle. The CDR3 loop is CASMREGGQPQHF. CDR3 sequence (DNA): TGTGCCAGCATGAGGGAGGGGGGTCAGCCCCAGCATTTT.

This chain joins TRBV15 and TRBJ2-1, with 8 bases aligning to TRBD2. The CDR3 runs 17 residues. Germline assignment: CDR1 LNHNV and CDR2 YYDKDF (reference sequence). V dropped 3 bases and J dropped 6; count of bases not matched to a gene: 13. Written as DNA, the CDR3 is TGTGCCACCAGCAGGGGGGGAGCGGGAGAAAGACGCAATGAGCAGTTCTTC. Amino acids: CATSRGGAGERRNEQFF.

A few counts support this clonotype. The chain uses TRBV12-3 or TRBV12-4 and TRBJ1-3; no clear D gene. With 7 bases removed from V and 5 bases from J, the gap between germline ends came to 21 bases. The CDR3 runs 16 residues. CDR3 sequence reads: CASNNLRERIRNTIYF. As DNA, the CDR3 is TGTGCCAGCAACAACTTGAGGGAACGAATCCGAAACACCATATATTTT.

V and J are TRBV10-3 and TRBJ1-2, with D tentatively TRBD1 (5 bases). This CDR3 has 16 amino acids. CDR1 is ENHRY, CDR2 SYGVKD, per germline. V was clipped by 2 bases and J by 0 bases, with 13 bases between them. CDR3 DNA sequence: TGTGCCATCAGTGAGCGGGTGGGGCCAGCTAACTATGGCTACACCTTC. Translated, it gives CAISERVGPANYGYTF.

The table lists this clonotype with a few counts. The V and J genes are TRBV12-5 and TRBJ2-4; perhaps TRBD2 as D (6 bases). Germline CDR1 is LGHNT and CDR2 is FRNRAP. Trimming took 7 bases from V and 6 from J, leaving 16 bases between them. The CDR3 has 14 residues. DNA for the CDR3: TGTGCTAGTGTGCCCTCGGGGCGGGGAAACATTCAGTACTTC. Translating it yields CASVPSGRGNIQYF.

V and J are TRBV20-1 and TRBJ1-1; D is unclear. Germline assignment: CDR1 DFQATT and CDR2 SNEGSKA (reference sequence). The CDR3 runs 14 residues. Trimming removed 0 bases from V and 1 base from J, with 9 bases in between. CDR3 in amino acids: CSARDKDPNTEAFF. The CDR3 coding sequence is TGCAGTGCTAGAGATAAGGACCCGAACACTGAAGCTTTCTTT.

The sample holds a few counts of this clonotype. The genes are TRBV27 and TRBJ2-1; D not certain. V lost 6 bases to trimming and J lost 3 bases, with 9 bases between them. The CDR3 totals 13 residues. Germline CDR1 is MNHEY and CDR2 is SMNVEV (reference sequence). The CDR3 DNA reads as TGTGCCAGCAGCAATGTCAACTACAATGAGCAGTTCTTC. Its protein is CASSNVNYNEQFF.

The V gene is TRBV15, the J gene TRBJ1-4, with D perhaps TRBD1 (5 bases). V was clipped by 0 bases and J by 5 bases, with 16 bases between them. Germline V CDR1 and CDR2: LNHNV, YYDKDF (reference sequence). This CDR3 is 17 amino acids long. As DNA, the CDR3 is TGTGCCACCAGCAGAGATCAAAAGGTACAGGACAATGAAAAACTGTTTTTT. Its protein is CATSRDQKVQDNEKLFF.

This clonotype has a count of ten or more. V usage is TRBV5-1 and J usage is TRBJ2-2; D gene unclear. Trimming left V 3 bases short and J 2 bases short, with 14 bases between. Germline CDR1 and CDR2: SGHRS and YFSETQ. The CDR3 has 16 residues. CDR3 nucleotides: TGCGCCAGCAGCTATCGGACCCCTAGAAACACCGGGGAGCTGTTTTTT. Amino acid sequence: CASSYRTPRNTGELFF. Drawing the rest from reference TRBV5-1 and TRBJ2-2, the complete variable domain is KAGVTQTPRYLIKTRGQQVTLSCSPISGHRSVSWYQQTPGQGLQFLFEYFSETQRNKGNFPGRFSGRQFSNSRSEMNVSTLELGDSALYLCASSYRTPRNTGELFFGEGSRLTVL.

The table lists this clonotype with many counts. The CDR3 region has the DNA TGTGCCAGCAGCGCCTCGGGGCTGGGGTATTTT. This gives the protein CASSASGLGYF. This chain joins TRBV12-3 or TRBV12-4 and TRBJ2-3; either TRBD1 or TRBD2 may fit D (5 bases each). Trimming removed 6 bases from V and 14 bases from J, with 15 bases in between. The CDR3 spans 11 residues.

This clonotype occurred a few times. The chain recombines TRBV12-3 or TRBV12-4 with TRBJ2-4, with 9 positions matching TRBD2. V was clipped by 3 bases and J by 0 bases; unmatched bases: 9. The CDR3 length is 18 residues. This chain's CDR3 is CASSFGVRGGLAKNIQYF. CDR3 DNA: TGTGCCAGCAGTTTTGGTGTGCGGGGGGGCTTAGCCAAAAACATTCAGTACTTC.

The CDR3 loop is CATSDLPSAGTGELFF. The CDR3 nucleotides are TGTGCCACCAGTGATTTACCTTCCGCGGGCACCGGGGAGCTGTTTTTT. This rearrangement joins TRBV24-1 to TRBJ2-2; a possible D gene is TRBD2 (5 bases). Germline assignment: CDR1 KGHDR and CDR2 SFDVKD. The V end was cut by 1 base, the J end by 4 bases, with 12 bases between. The CDR3 spans 16 residues.

The chain uses TRBV10-3 and TRBJ1-2, with D unclear. The CDR3 length is 13 residues. Trimming stripped 3 bases from V and 7 bases from J, with 12 bases between. The germline V gene encodes CDR1 ENHRY and CDR2 SYGVKD. CDR3 in amino acids: CAISEGGIGGYTF. CDR3 DNA sequence: TGTGCCATCAGTGAAGGAGGGATCGGTGGCTACACCTTC.

The chain recombines TRBV7-9 with TRBJ1-2, with TRBD1 matching 9 bases. The ends lost 1 base at V and 3 bases at J; junction bases unmatched: 3. This CDR3 comprises 15 residues. CDR1 and CDR2 from the germline V gene are SEHNR and FQNEAQ (reference sequence). The CDR3 DNA reads TGTGCCAGCAGCTTAGGGACAGGGGTCGACTATGGCTACACCTTC. Its translation: CASSLGTGVDYGYTF.

The chain links TRBV12-3 or TRBV12-4 to TRBJ2-1; 14 positions match TRBD2. J was trimmed by 10 bases and V by 6 bases; bases with no gene match: 8. The CDR3 loop spans 15 amino acids. The CDR3: CASSPTSGGAWEQFF. Here the CDR3 DNA reads TGTGCCAGCAGCCCGACTAGCGGGGGGGCTTGGGAGCAGTTCTTC.

The chain recombines TRBV11-2 with TRBJ2-7, with D maybe TRBD2 (6 bases). The length of the CDR3 is 17 residues. The V gene lost 6 bases and the J gene lost 0 bases, with 21 bases spanning the gap. Germline V lookup: CDR1 SGHAT, CDR2 FQNNGV. The CDR3 region is CASRPGDGRKNSYEQYF. The CDR3 DNA is TGTGCCAGCAGACCTGGGGACGGGAGAAAAAACTCCTACGAGCAGTACTTC.

The gene calls are TRBV9 and TRBJ2-7; 12 bases line up with TRBD2. V was clipped by 2 bases and J by 6 bases; unmatched bases: 6. The CDR3 length is 15 residues. Germline CDR1 and CDR2: SGDLS and YYNGEE. CDR3 in DNA: TGTGCCAGCAGCGTTAGGACTAGCGGGATGTCCGAGCAGTACTTC. Protein: CASSVRTSGMSEQYF.